This T cell receptor beta chain was recorded in a study of T cell changes during pregnancy in multiple sclerosis. The CDR3 spans 14 residues. Germline V lookup: CDR1 ENHRY, CDR2 SYGVKD. Trimming removed 2 bases at V and 4 bases at J, with 11 bases between. Generated by immunoSEQ multiplex PCR, the TCRdb table keeps only in-frame clones and is missing some. The table has just over 50,000 clones, 92% seen once. This clone was recorded a few times. The V call is TRBV10-3, the J call TRBJ1-1, with a tentative D call TRBD1 (5 bases). This TCR was recovered from a female donor with multiple sclerosis, enrolled in a pregnancy study. The sample consisted of CD4+ T cells from peripheral blood mononuclear cells, taken after pregnancy. The CDR3 nucleotides read TGTGCCATCAGTGAGGCAGGGAGGGGCACTGAAGCTTTCTTT. This codes for CAISEAGRGTEAFF.